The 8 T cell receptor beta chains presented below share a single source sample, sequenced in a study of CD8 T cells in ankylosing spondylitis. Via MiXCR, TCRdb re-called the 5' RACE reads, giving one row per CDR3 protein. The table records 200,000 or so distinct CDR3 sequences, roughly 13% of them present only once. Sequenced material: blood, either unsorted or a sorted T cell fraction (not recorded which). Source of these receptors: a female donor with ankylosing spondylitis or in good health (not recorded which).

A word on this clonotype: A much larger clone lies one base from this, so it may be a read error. The CDR3 reads CASSLVLAGTLGNEQFF. The DNA for the CDR3 is TGCGCCAGCAGCTTGGTCTTAGCAGGGACTCTGGGCAATGAGCAGTTCTTC. V gene TRBV5-1 combines with J gene TRBJ2-1; possibly TRBD2 for D (6 bases). The germline gives CDR1 SGHRS, CDR2 YFSETQ. Trimming took off 0 bases at V and 6 bases at J, with 19 bases between the two ends. The CDR3 loop spans 17 amino acids.

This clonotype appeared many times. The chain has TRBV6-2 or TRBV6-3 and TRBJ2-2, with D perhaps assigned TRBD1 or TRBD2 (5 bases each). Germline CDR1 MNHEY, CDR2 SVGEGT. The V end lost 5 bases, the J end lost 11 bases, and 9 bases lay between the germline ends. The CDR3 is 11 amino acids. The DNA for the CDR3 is TGTGCCAGCAGTCCACGGGGCGAGCTGTTTTTT. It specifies CASSPRGELFF.

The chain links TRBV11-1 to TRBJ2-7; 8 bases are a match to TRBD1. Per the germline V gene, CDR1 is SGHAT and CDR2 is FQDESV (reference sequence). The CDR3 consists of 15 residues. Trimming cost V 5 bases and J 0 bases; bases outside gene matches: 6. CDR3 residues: CASSVLGQGSYEQYF. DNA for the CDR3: TGTGCCAGCAGCGTCCTCGGACAGGGCTCCTACGAGCAGTACTTC.

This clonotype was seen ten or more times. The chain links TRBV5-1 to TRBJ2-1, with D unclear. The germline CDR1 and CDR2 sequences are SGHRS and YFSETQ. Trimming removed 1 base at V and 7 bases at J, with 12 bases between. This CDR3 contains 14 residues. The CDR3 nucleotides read TGCGCCAGCAGCTTGAGTGGTATGGAGAATGAGCAGTTCTTC. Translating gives CASSLSGMENEQFF.

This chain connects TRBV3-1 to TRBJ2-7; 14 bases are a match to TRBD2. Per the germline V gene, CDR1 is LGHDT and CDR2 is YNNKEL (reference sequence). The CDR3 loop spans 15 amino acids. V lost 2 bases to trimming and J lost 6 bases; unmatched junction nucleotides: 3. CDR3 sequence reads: CASSQFGTSGGEQYF. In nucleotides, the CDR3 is TGTGCCAGCAGCCAATTCGGGACTAGCGGGGGCGAGCAGTACTTC.

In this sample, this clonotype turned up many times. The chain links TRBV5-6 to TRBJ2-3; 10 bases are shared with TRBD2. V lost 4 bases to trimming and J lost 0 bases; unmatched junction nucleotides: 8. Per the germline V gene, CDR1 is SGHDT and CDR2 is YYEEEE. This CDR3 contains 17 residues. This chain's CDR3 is CASSPLGLAVSTDTQYF. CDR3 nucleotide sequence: TGTGCCAGCAGCCCCCTAGGACTAGCGGTTAGCACAGATACGCAGTATTTT.

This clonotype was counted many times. CDR3 region: CATSRGPVNDYGYTF. As DNA, the CDR3 is TGTGCCACCAGCAGAGGACCAGTTAACGACTATGGCTACACCTTC. The chain is built from TRBV15 and TRBJ1-2, with D unclear. CDR1 is LNHNV and CDR2 is YYDKDF in the germline V gene (reference sequence). The CDR3 extends over 15 amino acids. Between the trimmed V and J ends, which lost 1 base and 3 bases, there was a span of 12 bases.

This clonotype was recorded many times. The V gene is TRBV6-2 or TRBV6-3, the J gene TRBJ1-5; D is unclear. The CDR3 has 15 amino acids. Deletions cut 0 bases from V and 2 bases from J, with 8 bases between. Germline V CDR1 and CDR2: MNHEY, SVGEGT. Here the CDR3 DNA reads TGTGCCAGCAGTTACTCAGACACCGGCAATCAGCCCCAGCATTTT. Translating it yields CASSYSDTGNQPQHF.